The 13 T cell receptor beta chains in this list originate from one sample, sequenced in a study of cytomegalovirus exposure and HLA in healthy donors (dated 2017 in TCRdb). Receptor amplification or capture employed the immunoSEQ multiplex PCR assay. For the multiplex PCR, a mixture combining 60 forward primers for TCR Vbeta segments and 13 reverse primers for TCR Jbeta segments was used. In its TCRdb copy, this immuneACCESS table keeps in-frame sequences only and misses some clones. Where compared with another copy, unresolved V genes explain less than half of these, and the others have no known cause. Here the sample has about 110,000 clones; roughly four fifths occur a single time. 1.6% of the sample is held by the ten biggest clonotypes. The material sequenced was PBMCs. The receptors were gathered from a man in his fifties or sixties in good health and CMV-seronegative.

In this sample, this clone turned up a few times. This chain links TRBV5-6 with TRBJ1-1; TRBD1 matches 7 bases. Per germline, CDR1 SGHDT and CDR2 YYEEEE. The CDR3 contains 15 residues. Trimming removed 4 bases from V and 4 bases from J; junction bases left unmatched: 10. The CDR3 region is CASSPTGALGTEAFF. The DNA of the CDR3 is TGTGCCAGCAGCCCCACAGGGGCATTGGGCACTGAAGCTTTCTTT. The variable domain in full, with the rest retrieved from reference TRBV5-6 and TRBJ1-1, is DAGVTQSPTHLIKTRGQQVTLRCSPKSGHDTVSWYQQALGQGPQFIFQYYEEEERQRGNFPDRFSGHQFPNYSSELNVNALLLGDSALYLCASSPTGALGTEAFFGQGTRLTVV.

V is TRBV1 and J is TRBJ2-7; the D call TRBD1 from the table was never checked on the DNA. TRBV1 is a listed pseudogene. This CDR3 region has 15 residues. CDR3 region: CTSSHRQWSSYEQYV. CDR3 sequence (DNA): TGCACCAGCAGCCATCGACAGTGGTCCTCCTACGAGCAGTACGTC.

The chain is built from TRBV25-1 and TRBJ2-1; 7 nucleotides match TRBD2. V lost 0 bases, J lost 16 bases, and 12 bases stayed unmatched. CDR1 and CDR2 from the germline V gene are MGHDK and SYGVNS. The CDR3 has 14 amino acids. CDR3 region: CASSEYERGDPVFF. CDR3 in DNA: TGTGCCAGCAGTGAATACGAACGGGGGGATCCCGTTTTCTTC.

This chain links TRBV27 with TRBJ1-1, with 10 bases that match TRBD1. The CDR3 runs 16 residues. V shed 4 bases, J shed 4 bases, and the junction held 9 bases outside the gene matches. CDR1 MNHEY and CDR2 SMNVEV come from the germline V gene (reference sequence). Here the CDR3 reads CASSWTGGAQGTEAFF. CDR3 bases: TGTGCCAGCAGTTGGACAGGGGGAGCTCAAGGCACTGAAGCTTTCTTT.

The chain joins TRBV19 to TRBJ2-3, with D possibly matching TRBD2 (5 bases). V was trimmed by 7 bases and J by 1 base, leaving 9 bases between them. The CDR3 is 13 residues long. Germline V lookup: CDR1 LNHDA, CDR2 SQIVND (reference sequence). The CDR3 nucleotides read TGTGCCAGTACCTCGCGGGGCACAGATACGCAGTATTTT. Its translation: CASTSRGTDTQYF.

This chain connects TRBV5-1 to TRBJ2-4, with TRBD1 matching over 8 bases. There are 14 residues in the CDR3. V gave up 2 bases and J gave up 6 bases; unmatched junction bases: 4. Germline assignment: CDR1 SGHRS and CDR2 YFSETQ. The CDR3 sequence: CASSLGQGLNIQYF. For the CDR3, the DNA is TGCGCCAGCAGCTTAGGACAGGGCTTAAACATTCAGTACTTC.

The CDR3 protein is CASSPMTARNTEAFF. CDR3 coding DNA: TGTGCCAGCTCACCGATGACAGCTAGGAACACTGAAGCTTTCTTT. The J gene is TRBJ1-1, the V gene TRBV18; TRBD1 might be the D (5 bases). The germline CDR1 and CDR2 sequences are KGHSH and LQKENI. The CDR3 contains 15 residues. The V end lost 3 bases, the J end lost 1 base, and 12 bases lay between the germline ends.

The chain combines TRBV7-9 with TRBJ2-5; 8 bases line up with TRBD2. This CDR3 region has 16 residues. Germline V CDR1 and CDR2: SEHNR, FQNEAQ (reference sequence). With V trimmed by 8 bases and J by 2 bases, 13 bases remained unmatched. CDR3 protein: CASRGAGGPIQETQYF. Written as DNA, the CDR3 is TGTGCCAGCCGGGGCGCGGGGGGCCCGATTCAAGAGACCCAGTACTTC. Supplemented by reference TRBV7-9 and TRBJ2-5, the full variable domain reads DTGVSQNPRHKITKRGQNVTFRCDPISEHNRLYWYRQTLGQGPEFLTYFQNEAQLEKSRLLSDRFSAERPKGSFSTLEIQRTEQGDSAMYLCASRGAGGPIQETQYFGPGTRLLVL.

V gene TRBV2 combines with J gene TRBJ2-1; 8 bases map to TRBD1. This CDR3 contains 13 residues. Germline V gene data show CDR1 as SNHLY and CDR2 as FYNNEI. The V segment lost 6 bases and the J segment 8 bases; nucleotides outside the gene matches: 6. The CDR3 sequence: CASSVNRGDEQFF. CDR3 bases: TGTGCCAGCAGCGTTAACAGGGGGGATGAGCAGTTCTTC.

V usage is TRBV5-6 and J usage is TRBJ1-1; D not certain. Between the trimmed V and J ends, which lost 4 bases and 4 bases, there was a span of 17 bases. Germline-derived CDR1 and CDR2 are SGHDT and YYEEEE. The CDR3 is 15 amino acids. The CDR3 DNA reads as TGTGCCAGCAGCCCGAGGTTTGGACTATTCACTGAAGCTTTCTTT. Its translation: CASSPRFGLFTEAFF.

CDR3 sequence: CASSLATGQGGRDTQYF. For the CDR3, the DNA is TGTGCCAGCAGCTTGGCTACCGGACAGGGAGGTAGAGATACGCAGTATTTT. This rearrangement joins TRBV5-6 to TRBJ2-3, with 8 bases identical to TRBD1. Trimming cost V 0 bases and J 5 bases; bases outside gene matches: 11. Per germline, CDR1 SGHDT and CDR2 YYEEEE. This CDR3 contains 17 residues.

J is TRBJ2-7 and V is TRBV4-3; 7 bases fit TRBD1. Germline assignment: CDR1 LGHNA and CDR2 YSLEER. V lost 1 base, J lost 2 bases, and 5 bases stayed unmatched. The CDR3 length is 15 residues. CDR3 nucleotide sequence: TGCGCCAGCAGCCAAGTCGGGGACAGAGCCTACGAGCAGTACTTC. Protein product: CASSQVGDRAYEQYF.

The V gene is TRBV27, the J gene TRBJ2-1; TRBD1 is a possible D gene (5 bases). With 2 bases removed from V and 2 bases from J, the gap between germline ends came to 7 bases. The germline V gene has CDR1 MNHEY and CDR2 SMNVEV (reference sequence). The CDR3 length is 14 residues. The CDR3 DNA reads TGTGCCAGCAGTTTAACAGGACCCTACAATGAGCAGTTCTTC. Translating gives CASSLTGPYNEQFF.